This T cell receptor (beta chain) was sequenced for a study of blood T cell repertoires in COVID-19. Background on the study: The United States, Italy and Spain provided the acute and convalescent COVID-19 samples. T cells, B-cell-depleted T cells, or PBMCs provided the cDNA or gDNA that served as material.

Original analysis: Amplifying reference gene primers gave estimates of nucleated cell counts. Some clones are missing from TCRdb's copy, which holds only in-frame ones; the method was immunoSEQ multiplex PCR. V and J calls and clone size follow that table, whereas D and trimming were derived from the DNA. The sample holds fewer than 500,000 clones, around 88% seen once. The V end was cut by 5 bases, the J end by 4 bases, with 14 bases between. The CDR3 contains 13 residues. CDR1 and CDR2 (germline): GTSNPN, SVGIG (reference sequence). The chain uses TRBV30 and TRBJ1-1, with no clear D. Sequenced sample: peripheral blood. This clonotype originated in a woman in her 30s with acute or convalescent COVID-19. The CDR3 nucleotides read TGTGCCTGGCTCGGGGAGATGGGCACTGAAGCTTTCTTT. Its protein product is CAWLGEMGTEAFF.